The source of this T cell receptor (beta chain) is a study of OX40 agonist ivuxolimab in advanced cancers. Background on the whole study: Ivuxolimab was an agonistic, fully human IgG2 monoclonal antibody directed against OX40 (CD134), a costimulatory receptor. Intravenous ivuxolimab was administered to patients every 2 weeks at six dose levels: 0.01, 0.1, 0.3, 1.5, 3 and 10 mg/kg. Among the roughly 50 dose-escalation patients, 19 had hepatocellular carcinoma, 15 or so melanoma, 9 renal cell carcinoma and 9 head and neck cancer. In the dose-escalation cohort, about four fifths of patients were male, and the mean age was 60 years with a range of roughly 23 to 79. Patients were allowed to have had prior anti-PD-1, anti-PD-L1 or anti-CTLA-4 therapy, and around two fifths of the dose-escalation patients had been treated with checkpoint inhibitors. Partial responses occurred in three dose-escalation patients: two with cutaneous melanoma and one with hepatocellular carcinoma. The purpose of peripheral TCRbeta sequencing was to test whether ivuxolimab changed TCR sequence diversity and led to clonal T-cell expansion. The paper reports the monotherapy dose-escalation portion (N of about 50 patients) of the phase I ivuxolimab trial. Points the paper makes about the study in general: In the 0.1-3.0 mg/kg groups, partial responders had among the lowest normalized peripheral clonal expansion, particularly in CD8+ T cells. Low levels of normalized T-cell clonal expansion were also seen in some nonresponding patients. The antigen specificity of the clonally expanded peripheral T cells was not determined. After ivuxolimab, CD8+ T cells had more expanded clones than CD4+ T cells on average. At doses of 0.1 to 3.0 mg/kg, clonal expansion of both CD4+ and CD8+ blood T cells was observed from baseline to week 6.

Patients with autoimmune disease history or receiving systemic immunosuppression were excluded from the trial. Peripheral blood for TCR sequencing was collected from all dose cohorts at baseline, on cycle 4 day 1, and on cycle 7 day 1. The samples were drawn from a first-in-human, open-label, multicenter phase I dose-escalation trial of ivuxolimab. Adults with locally advanced or metastatic melanoma, renal cell carcinoma, hepatocellular carcinoma or head and neck squamous cell carcinoma were enrolled in the trial. Before TCR sequencing, CD4+ and CD8+ T cells were separately sorted from peripheral blood. Genomic DNA was extracted from sorted cells for sequencing of the TCRbeta CDR3 region. The immunoSEQ Assay was used to sequence the TCRbeta CDR3 regions. The source is immuneACCESS, and TCRdb retained only in-frame sequences with V and J called. Part of the clones is not carried over; for the studies checked, unresolved V genes explain less than half of this, and the remainder is unexplained. The sample table shows about 51,000 clones, and 80% to 90% are seen once. Roughly 23% of the sample belongs to the ten largest clones.

From the cysteine up to the phenylalanine, the CDR3 has a length of 18 residues. The retained sequence is limited to the CDR3, 54 bases, with the frame set at the first base. CDR1 and CDR2, per the germline V gene, are SGHVS and FQNEAQ. V and J lose 1 base and 4 bases, and a span of 23 bases separates them. This clone was seen more than once but under ten times. The antigen this receptor binds is unknown. No qualities accompany the bases; no much larger clone lies one base away. The source was CD4+ or CD8+ T cells sorted from blood, collected in a trial of the OX40 agonist ivuxolimab. The chain couples TRBV7-8 to TRBJ2-7, and the D gene may be TRBD2, 6 bases matching. This clonotype originated in an adult with an advanced solid tumor such as melanoma, head and neck, liver or kidney cancer. The CDR3 reads CASSLVEGRRAVHYEQYF. Read as DNA, the sequence is TGTGCCAGCAGCTTAGTAGAAGGGAGGAGAGCTGTGCATTACGAGCAGTACTTC.